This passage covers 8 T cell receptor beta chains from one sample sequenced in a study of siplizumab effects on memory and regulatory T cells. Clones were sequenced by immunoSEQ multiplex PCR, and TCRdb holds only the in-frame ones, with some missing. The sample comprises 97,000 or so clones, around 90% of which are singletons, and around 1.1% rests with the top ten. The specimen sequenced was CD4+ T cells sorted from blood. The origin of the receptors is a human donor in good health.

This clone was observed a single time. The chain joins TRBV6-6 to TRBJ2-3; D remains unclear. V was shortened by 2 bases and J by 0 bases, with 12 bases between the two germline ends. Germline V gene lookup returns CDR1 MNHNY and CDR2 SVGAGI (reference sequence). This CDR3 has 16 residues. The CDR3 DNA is TGTGCCAGCAGTTACGGTACCGGCACTAGCACAGATACGCAGTATTTT. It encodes CASSYGTGTSTDTQYF.

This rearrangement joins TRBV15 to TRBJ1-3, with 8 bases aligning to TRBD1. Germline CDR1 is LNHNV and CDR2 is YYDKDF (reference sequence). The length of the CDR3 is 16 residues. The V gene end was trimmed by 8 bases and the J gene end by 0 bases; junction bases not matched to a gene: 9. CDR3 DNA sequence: TGTGCCACCGGGACAGGTTCATCTTTCTCTGGAAACACCATATATTTT. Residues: CATGTGSSFSGNTIYF.

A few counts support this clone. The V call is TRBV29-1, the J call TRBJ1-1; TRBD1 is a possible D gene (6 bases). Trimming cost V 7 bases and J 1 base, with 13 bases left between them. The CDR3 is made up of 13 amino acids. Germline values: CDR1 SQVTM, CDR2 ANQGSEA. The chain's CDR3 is CSAAGGGNTEAFF. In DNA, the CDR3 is TGCAGCGCTGCCGGGGGCGGGAACACTGAAGCTTTCTTT.

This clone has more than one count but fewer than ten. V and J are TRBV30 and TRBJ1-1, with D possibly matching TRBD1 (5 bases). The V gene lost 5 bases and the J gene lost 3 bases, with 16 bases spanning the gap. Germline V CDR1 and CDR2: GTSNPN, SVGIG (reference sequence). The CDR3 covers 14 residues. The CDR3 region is CAWDPPGRYTEAFF. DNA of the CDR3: TGTGCCTGGGATCCCCCAGGGAGGTACACTGAAGCTTTCTTT. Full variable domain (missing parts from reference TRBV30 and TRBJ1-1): SQTIHQWPATLVQPVGSPLSLECTVEGTSNPNLYWYRQAAGRGLQLLFYSVGIGQISSEVPQNLSASRPQDRQFILSSKKLLLSDSGFYLCAWDPPGRYTEAFFGQGTRLTVV.

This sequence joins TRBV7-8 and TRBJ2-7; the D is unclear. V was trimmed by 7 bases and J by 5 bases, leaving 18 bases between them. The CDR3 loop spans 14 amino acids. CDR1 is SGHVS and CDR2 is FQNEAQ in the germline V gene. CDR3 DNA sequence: TGTGCCAGCATCCCTGGCAGGACCCTGGACGAGCAGTACTTC. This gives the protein CASIPGRTLDEQYF.

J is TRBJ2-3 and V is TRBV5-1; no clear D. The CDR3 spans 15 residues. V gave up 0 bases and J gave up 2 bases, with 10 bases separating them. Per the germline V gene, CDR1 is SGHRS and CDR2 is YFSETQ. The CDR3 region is CASSLGSGHTDTQYF. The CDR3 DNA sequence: TGCGCCAGCAGCTTGGGATCAGGCCACACAGATACGCAGTATTTT. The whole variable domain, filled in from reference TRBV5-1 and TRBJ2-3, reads KAGVTQTPRYLIKTRGQQVTLSCSPISGHRSVSWYQQTPGQGLQFLFEYFSETQRNKGNFPGRFSGRQFSNSRSEMNVSTLELGDSALYLCASSLGSGHTDTQYFGPGTRLTVL.

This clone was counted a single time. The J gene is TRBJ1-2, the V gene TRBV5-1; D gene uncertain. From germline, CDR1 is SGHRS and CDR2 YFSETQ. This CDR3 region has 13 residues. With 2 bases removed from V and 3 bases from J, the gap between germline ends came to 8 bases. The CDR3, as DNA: TGCGCCAGCAGCTTTCAGGAACACTATGGCTACACCTTC. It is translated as CASSFQEHYGYTF.

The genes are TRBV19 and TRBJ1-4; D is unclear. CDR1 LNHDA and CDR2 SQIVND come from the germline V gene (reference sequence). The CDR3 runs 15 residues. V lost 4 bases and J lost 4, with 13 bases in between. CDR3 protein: CASSTARGLNEKLFF. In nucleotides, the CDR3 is TGTGCCAGTAGTACAGCCCGTGGCCTTAATGAAAAACTGTTTTTT.